These 5 T cell receptor beta chains came from one sample sequenced in a study of blood T cell repertoires in COVID-19. The protocol was immunoSEQ multiplex PCR, while the TCRdb copy is restricted to in-frame clones and leaves out a portion. This sample has 200,000 to 250,000 clones, with roughly 88% found just once. The sequenced material came from peripheral blood. The receptors were sampled from a man aged 45-60 years with active or convalescent COVID-19.

V usage is TRBV2 and J usage is TRBJ2-4; 10 bases line up with TRBD2. Trimming cost V 3 bases and J 0 bases; bases outside gene matches: 2. The CDR3 is 16 residues long. Per germline, CDR1 SNHLY and CDR2 FYNNEI. The CDR3 DNA reads TGTGCCAGCAGTGACCGGACTAGCGGAGCCAAAAACATTCAGTACTTC. This codes for CASSDRTSGAKNIQYF.

The rearrangement uses TRBV5-4 and TRBJ2-7; 11 bases agree with TRBD2. CDR3 length: 16 amino acids. With 3 bases clipped from V and 4 bases from J, the junction kept 9 bases outside the gene matches. Germline lookup yields CDR1 SGHNT and CDR2 YYREEE (reference sequence). The CDR3 reads CASSSPTGLAAYEQYF. In DNA, the CDR3 is TGTGCCAGCAGCTCCCCCACGGGACTAGCGGCTTACGAGCAGTACTTC.

The chain uses TRBV5-6 and TRBJ1-4; 9 nucleotides align to TRBD1. Germline V gene sequence: CDR1 SGHDT, CDR2 YYEEEE. The CDR3 is 17 residues long. V lost 1 base to trimming and J lost 11 bases; unmatched junction nucleotides: 15. The CDR3 DNA is TGTGCCAGCAGCTTGAGTCCCGCACAGGGGGCGGGTGGGAAACTGTTTTTT. Residues: CASSLSPAQGAGGKLFF.

V and J are TRBV7-2 and TRBJ2-5; a weak D match, TRBD2 (6 bases). V lost 2 bases and J 4 bases, leaving 11 bases between the germline ends. This CDR3 is built from 14 residues. From germline, CDR1 is SGHTA and CDR2 FQGNSA. CDR3 DNA sequence: TGTGCCAGCAGCTTACGTCACGGGGGAGAGACCCAGTACTTC. This codes for CASSLRHGGETQYF.

CDR3 residues: CASKGRDRHNEQFF. In DNA form, the CDR3 reads TGTGCCAGTAAGGGGCGGGACCGCCACAATGAGCAGTTCTTC. The V and J genes are TRBV19 and TRBJ2-1; D may be TRBD2 (6 bases). V dropped 7 bases and J dropped 5 bases, with 15 bases sitting between them. There are 14 residues in the CDR3. CDR1 and CDR2 from the germline V gene are LNHDA and SQIVND (reference sequence).